The clone carrying this TCR beta chain was observed at least ten times. Its antigen is still unknown. V shed 5 bases and J 2 bases; nucleotides not matched to a gene: 3. CDR3 length equals 13 residues. CDR1 and CDR2 from the germline V gene are SGHNT and YYREEE (reference sequence). This sample's RNA came from whole unsorted tissue. Distant lung tissue was collected more than 3 cm away from the tumor edge. This sample is drawn from a study of tumor and adjacent non-tumor tissue in lung cancer. Whole-study context: The patients, some ten men and 4 to 6 women, were roughly 31 to 80 with stage I to III disease. Samples averaged roughly 4.2 million productive TCRbeta reads each. Study observations and caveats: Patients with more diverse tumor TCRs had worse survival. Normal lung showed higher cumulative top 100 clone frequency than tumor.

TCRbeta libraries were built with three rounds of nested PCR, modified from ARM-PCR. TCRdb passed the multiplex PCR reads through MiXCR, listing each CDR3 protein once. This sample has roughly 120,000 distinct CDR3 sequences, with about 64% found just once. The clonotype was recovered from a man between 60 and 75 years old with non-small cell lung cancer. The sequenced material came from distant non-tumor lung tissue. The chain links TRBV5-4 to TRBJ2-5; 7 bases match TRBD2. The CDR3 coding sequence is TGTGCCAGCAGTCGAGCGGGACAAGAGACCCAGTACTTC. Translation gives CASSRAGQETQYF.